The clone carrying this T cell receptor beta chain was observed a few times. The antigen is not known. The V end was cut by 0 bases, the J end by 4 bases, with 10 bases between. This CDR3 is built from 14 residues. Germline V gene lookup returns CDR1 MNHEY and CDR2 SMNVEV (reference sequence). TCRdb reprocessed the reads with MiXCR, giving one entry per CDR3 protein. The repertoire includes 50,000 to 60,000 distinct CDR3 sequences, about 18% of them detected once, and roughly 75% sits in the top ten. This entry belongs to a study of T cell repertoires in cytomegalovirus infection. Study-level background: Recently described HLA-C-restricted plus well-studied HLA-B-restricted CMV epitopes were used. Carrying CMV and the relevant HLA type showed in public TCR beta signatures. General study findings and limits: CMV carriers with the relevant HLA were identified by cumulative public TCR beta family frequency. Clonotype analysis showed dominance of the ex vivo response by HLA-C-restricted CMV-specific TCR beta clonotypes.

The V and J genes are TRBV27 and TRBJ2-7; TRBD1 might be the D (6 bases). The source material was CD8+ T cells from cultured PBMCs, sampled from culture after CMV antigen stimulation. This TCR was sampled from a human donor in good health (CMV status not recorded). Some clones in this sample may be carry-over from other donors' samples. CDR3 protein: CASSLSWTDYEQYF. CDR3 DNA sequence: TGTGCCAGCAGTTTATCGTGGACAGATTACGAGCAGTACTTC.